Below, 13 T cell receptor beta chains from the same sample are listed, as sequenced in a study of T cells expressing NK-cell markers. With the 5' RACE reads reprocessed, TCRdb shows one record per CDR3 protein and no DNA. The sample holds about 380,000 distinct CDR3 sequences. The sample comprised blood T cells: a sorted CD56 or NKG2C T cell subset, CD4+ or CD8+ T cells, or bulk PBMC T cells (not recorded which). Receptor source: a man aged 18-70 years in good health.

This rearrangement joins TRBV18 to TRBJ1-4; with no DNA, the TCRdb D assignment of TRBD1 cannot be verified. The CDR3 covers 14 residues. Germline V gives CDR1 KGHSH, CDR2 LQKENI. CDR3 protein: CASRPGQINEKLFF.

The V gene is TRBV6-1, the J gene TRBJ2-5; TCRdb returns TRBD1, unconfirmable since there is no DNA. CDR1 is MNHNS, CDR2 SASEGT, per germline. CDR3 length: 15 amino acids. CDR3 sequence reads: CASRKHGTVQETQYF.

J is TRBJ2-3 and V is TRBV6-5. The CDR3 covers 14 residues. CDR1 and CDR2 (germline): MNHEY, SVGAGI. CDR3: CASSYSNSPDTQYF.

The genes are TRBV3-1 and TRBJ1-2; the D gene TCRdb calls, TRBD1, cannot be checked with no DNA. The CDR3 extends over 14 amino acids. Germline V gene data show CDR1 as LGHDT and CDR2 as YNNKEL (reference sequence). The CDR3 sequence: CASSQGQGRSGYTF. Based on the CDR3 plus reference TRBV3-1 and TRBJ1-2, the full variable domain is DTAVSQTPKYLVTQMGNDKSIKCEQNLGHDTMYWYKQDSKKFLKIMFSYNNKELIINETVPNRFSPKSPDKAHLNLHINSLELGDSAVYFCASSQGQGRSGYTFGSGTRLTVV.

V is TRBV19 and J is TRBJ2-3. This CDR3 has 13 residues. CDR1 and CDR2 (germline): LNHDA, SQIVND (reference sequence). This CDR3 reads CASSISRSDTQYF. The full variable domain, its missing parts supplied by reference TRBV19 and TRBJ2-3, is DGGITQSPKYLFRKEGQNVTLSCEQNLNHDAMYWYRQDPGQGLRLIYYSQIVNDFQKGDIAEGYSVSREKKESFPLTVTSAQKNPTAFYLCASSISRSDTQYFGPGTRLTVL.

This CDR3 reads CASSLLGASNEQFF. The J gene is TRBJ2-1, the V gene TRBV28; TCRdb names TRBD1, which stays unverified in the absence of DNA. Germline V gene sequence: CDR1 MDHEN, CDR2 SYDVKM. This CDR3 spans 14 amino acids.

The CDR3 region is CASSRDPFTEQYF. The rearrangement uses TRBV3-1 and TRBJ2-7; TCRdb selects TRBD1, and the lack of DNA leaves this call unchecked. This CDR3 comprises 13 residues. The germline gives CDR1 LGHDT, CDR2 YNNKEL (reference sequence).

This chain joins TRBV11-2 and TRBJ2-3; TCRdb proposes TRBD2, but this gene call is untestable without DNA. The V gene's germline CDR1 is SGHAT and CDR2 FQNNGV. CDR3 length: 16 amino acids. The CDR3 reads CASSPGLAGGQRTQYF.

The chain combines TRBV3-1 with TRBJ2-3; TCRdb's D gene call, TRBD1, goes unchecked for lack of DNA. The germline V gene encodes CDR1 LGHDT and CDR2 YNNKEL (reference sequence). The CDR3 extends over 14 amino acids. CDR3 residues: CASSYRTGRDTQYF.

V is TRBV18 and J is TRBJ1-1. This CDR3 region has 15 residues. Germline loops: CDR1 KGHSH, CDR2 LQKENI. The CDR3 loop is CASSPPGKLNTEAFF. Looking up the rest from reference TRBV18 and TRBJ1-1 gives the full variable domain: NAGVMQNPRHLVRRRGQEARLRCSPMKGHSHVYWYRQLPEEGLKFMVYLQKENIIDESGMPKERFSAEFPKEGPSILRIQQVVRGDSAAYFCASSPPGKLNTEAFFGQGTRLTVV.

The V call is TRBV7-9, the J call TRBJ2-7. Germline values: CDR1 SEHNR, CDR2 FQNEAQ (reference sequence). The CDR3 runs to 16 residues. CDR3 protein: CASSLGQAAGVDEQYF. Full variable domain (outside the CDR3, taken from reference TRBV7-9 and TRBJ2-7): DTGVSQNPRHKITKRGQNVTFRCDPISEHNRLYWYRQTLGQGPEFLTYFQNEAQLEKSRLLSDRFSAERPKGSFSTLEIQRTEQGDSAMYLCASSLGQAAGVDEQYFGPGTRLTVT.

The rearrangement uses TRBV5-1 and TRBJ2-1; TCRdb's D call, TRBD1, is unchecked because there is no DNA. CDR1 SGHRS and CDR2 YFSETQ come from the germline V gene. CDR3 length: 17 amino acids. The CDR3 here is CASRRDRGQSRYNEQFF.

The chain recombines TRBV15 with TRBJ2-1. CDR1 is LNHNV and CDR2 is YYDKDF in the germline V gene (reference sequence). The CDR3 contains 11 residues. CDR3 amino acids: CATRERNEQFF.